A selection of T cell receptor beta chains follows, all from one sample in a study of PD-L1 blockade in urothelial cancer. Clones were read by immunoSEQ multiplex PCR, and TCRdb kept only the in-frame ones, dropping some. The sample lists around 79,000 clones; about 82% were seen once. The sample here was PBMCs, taken around atezolizumab (anti-PD-L1) treatment. Source of these receptors: a man in his forties or fifties with urothelial cancer. CDR3s include the opening cysteine and the closing phenylalanine or tryptophan. A D gene is named only where the DNA matches it firmly.

>TRBV30|TRBD1|TRBJ2-2
CAWSVDRGPGELFF
TGTGCCTGGAGTGTCGACAGGGGGCCCGGGGAGCTGTTTTTT
>TRBV27|.|TRBJ2-3
CASSFGLGSRRDTQYF
TGTGCCAGCAGTTTTGGGTTGGGGAGTAGGAGAGATACGCAGTATTTT
>TRBV9|TRBD1|TRBJ1-2
CASSPGQGDYGYTF
TGTGCCAGCAGCCCCGGACAGGGTGACTATGGCTACACCTTC
>TRBV9|.|TRBJ2-1
CASSVGPPPYEQFF
TGTGCCAGCAGCGTAGGGCCCCCTCCCTATGAGCAGTTCTTC
>TRBV5-1|TRBD1|TRBJ2-7
CASSSTRGTDEQYF
TGCGCCAGCAGCTCAACCAGGGGGACAGACGAGCAGTACTTC
>TRBV4-3|.|TRBJ2-5
CASSQDWRGQETQYF
TGCGCCAGCAGCCAAGATTGGCGGGGTCAAGAGACCCAGTACTTC
>TRBV5-1|.|TRBJ1-5
CASSLGGSNQPQHF
TGCGCCAGCAGCTTGGGGGGCAGCAATCAGCCCCAGCATTTT
>TRBV19|TRBD1|TRBJ1-5
CASTQGARQPQHF
TGTGCCAGTACACAGGGGGCACGGCAGCCCCAGCATTTT
>TRBV28|.|TRBJ1-5
CASSFPPGPQHF
TGTGCCAGCAGTTTCCCCCCGGGGCCCCAGCATTTT
>TRBV5-6|TRBD2|TRBJ2-2
CASSFLAGTGELFF
TGTGCCAGCAGCTTCCTAGCGGGCACCGGGGAGCTGTTTTTT
>TRBV7-9|.|TRBJ2-2
CASSLPSSELFF
TGTGCCAGCAGCTTACCTAGCTCCGAGCTGTTTTTT
>TRBV25-1|TRBD1|TRBJ2-7
CASSADRGPSYEQYF
TGTGCCAGCAGTGCTGACAGGGGGCCCTCCTACGAGCAGTACTTC
>TRBV27|.|TRBJ1-1
CASSTQGKTEAFF
TGTGCCAGCAGTACGCAGGGGAAGACTGAAGCTTTCTTT
>TRBV29-1|TRBD1|TRBJ2-7
CSVEIQGAYEQYF
TGCAGCGTTGAGATACAGGGGGCGTACGAGCAGTACTTC
>TRBV6-1|.|TRBJ1-4
CASSVGLSTNEKLFF
TGTGCCAGCAGCGTTGGGCTTTCAACTAATGAAAAACTGTTTTTT